The 21 T cell receptor beta chains reported below all come from one sample, sequenced in a study of blood T cell repertoires in COVID-19. This table comes from immunoSEQ multiplex PCR, and its TCRdb copy is limited to in-frame clones, with some not included. The repertoire consists of about 140,000 clones, with approximately 84% occurring once and the leading ten covering approximately 9%. Material for sequencing was peripheral blood. These receptors were collected from a woman of 80 years or more in a cohort sampled during active or convalescent COVID-19.

The chain is built from TRBV2 and TRBJ1-4; D might be TRBD1 (6 bases). Trimming took off 3 bases at V and 8 bases at J, with 13 bases between the two ends. Germline CDR1 is SNHLY and CDR2 is FYNNEI. CDR3 length: 14 residues. CDR3 bases: TGTGCCAGCAGTGACTTTGAGGGGGGGGAAAAACTGTTTTTT. As protein: CASSDFEGGEKLFF.

V usage is TRBV4-2 and J usage is TRBJ2-7; 9 bases agree with TRBD2. Trimming cost V 5 bases and J 2 bases; bases outside gene matches: 4. This CDR3 comprises 14 residues. CDR1 and CDR2 from the germline V gene are LGHNA and YNFKEQ. CDR3 sequence reads: CASSESGGTYEQYF. In DNA, the CDR3 is TGTGCCAGCAGCGAAAGCGGGGGGACCTACGAGCAGTACTTC.

This rearrangement joins TRBV3-1 (or the pseudogene TRBV3-2) to TRBJ2-5, with 8 bases aligning to TRBD2. V trimming: 1 base; J trimming: 2 bases; junction bases outside the gene matches: 3. This CDR3 has 15 residues. Germline assignment: CDR1 LGHDT and CDR2 YNNKEL (reference sequence). The CDR3 bases are TGTGCCAGCAGCCAAGCGGGGGGGCTTCAAGAGACCCAGTACTTC. This translates into CASSQAGGLQETQYF.

This clone showed up just once. CDR3 amino acids: CASSLLAMNTEAFF. As DNA, the CDR3 is TGTGCCAGCAGCTTGCTAGCTATGAACACTGAAGCTTTCTTT. This chain links TRBV5-6 with TRBJ1-1; D gene unclear. The CDR3 length is 14 residues. Germline assignment: CDR1 SGHDT and CDR2 YYEEEE. Trimming removed 1 base from V and 0 bases from J, with 7 bases in between.

J is TRBJ1-1 and V is TRBV6-6, with 9 bases matching TRBD1. V gave up 6 bases and J gave up 1 base; unmatched junction bases: 9. The CDR3 runs to 16 residues. Germline V gene lookup returns CDR1 MNHNY and CDR2 SVGAGI (reference sequence). The CDR3 loop is CASRLTGGGGNTEAFF. Here the CDR3 DNA reads TGTGCCAGCAGATTGACAGGGGGTGGGGGGAACACTGAAGCTTTCTTT.

The rearrangement uses TRBV6-6 and TRBJ1-3; D unclear. The V gene's germline CDR1 is MNHNY and CDR2 SVGAGI (reference sequence). The CDR3 spans 11 residues. V was trimmed by 8 bases and J by 10 bases, leaving 12 bases between them. The CDR3 nucleotides are TGTGCCAGCGGGGTTCGGGGAACCATATATTTT. Translating it yields CASGVRGTIYF.

This clone was recorded a few times. CDR3 bases: TGTGCCAGCAGCCCGGGGGGGGATAGCAATCAGCCCCAGCATTTT. Translation: CASSPGGDSNQPQHF. This rearrangement joins TRBV3-1 (or the pseudogene TRBV3-2) to TRBJ1-5; TRBD1 is a possible D gene (5 bases). This CDR3 has 15 amino acids. Trimming took off 4 bases at V and 0 bases at J, with 10 bases between the two ends. The germline V gene has CDR1 LGHDT and CDR2 YNNKEL (reference sequence).

This clone was observed once. The chain couples TRBV30 to TRBJ1-2, with D possibly matching TRBD1 (5 bases). Germline CDR1 reads GTSNPN; CDR2 reads SVGIG (reference sequence). V was trimmed by 3 bases and J by 4 bases, leaving 12 bases between them. This CDR3 is 13 amino acids long. In nucleotides, the CDR3 is TGTGCCTGGAGGGGTTGGGGCCGCTATGGCTACACCTTC. Translated, it gives CAWRGWGRYGYTF. Combining the CDR3 with reference TRBV30 and TRBJ1-2 gives the whole variable domain SQTIHQWPATLVQPVGSPLSLECTVEGTSNPNLYWYRQAAGRGLQLLFYSVGIGQISSEVPQNLSASRPQDRQFILSSKKLLLSDSGFYLCAWRGWGRYGYTFGSGTRLTVV.

The chain has TRBV6-6 and TRBJ2-3; 7 bases match TRBD1. The CDR3 covers 14 residues. Trimming removed 5 bases from V and 3 bases from J; junction bases left unmatched: 5. Germline V gene lookup returns CDR1 MNHNY and CDR2 SVGAGI (reference sequence). CDR3 nucleotides: TGTGCCAGCAGTACGGGACAGAAAACAGATACGCAGTATTTT. Amino acid sequence: CASSTGQKTDTQYF.

This clone has a single count. V and J are TRBV3-1 (or the pseudogene TRBV3-2) and TRBJ1-2, with no clear D. The CDR3 is 11 amino acids. CDR1 is LGHDT, CDR2 YNNKEL, per germline (reference sequence). V was pared by 1 base and J by 6 bases, with 3 bases between. The CDR3 DNA follows: TGTGCCAGCAGCCAAGCCGATGGCTACACCTTC. This translates into CASSQADGYTF.

This clone was detected only a few times. V and J are TRBV6-2 or TRBV6-3 and TRBJ2-5; 10 bases match TRBD2. The CDR3 extends over 16 amino acids. The V segment lost 2 bases and the J segment 5 bases; nucleotides outside the gene matches: 8. CDR1 is MNHEY and CDR2 is SVGEGT in the germline V gene. The CDR3 nucleotides are TGTGCCAGCAGTTACGAGCGGGGGGGCCTGAAGGAGACCCAGTACTTC. Translation: CASSYERGGLKETQYF.

This clone was counted a few times. This specimen includes other DNA sequences encoding the same CDR3. The genes are TRBV12-5 and TRBJ1-3, with TRBD1 as a possible D gene (6 bases). V was shortened by 6 bases and J by 4 bases, with 7 bases between the two germline ends. This CDR3 has 12 amino acids. Germline V lookup: CDR1 LGHNT, CDR2 FRNRAP. The CDR3 reads CASGTGGNTIYF. In nucleotides, the CDR3 is TGTGCTAGTGGAACAGGGGGAAACACCATATATTTT.

The V and J genes are TRBV11-2 and TRBJ1-1; D possibly corresponds to TRBD1 (5 bases). Germline lookup yields CDR1 SGHAT and CDR2 FQNNGV. The CDR3 extends over 13 amino acids. The V end was cut by 3 bases, the J end by 3 bases, with 8 bases between. DNA of the CDR3: TGTGCCAGCAGCTTTGGAGGGGACACTGAAGCTTTCTTT. This codes for CASSFGGDTEAFF.

The J gene is TRBJ1-1, the V gene TRBV6-6; weak D call: TRBD1 (6 bases). Trimming removed 2 bases at V and 1 base at J, with 11 bases between. The CDR3 totals 15 residues. CDR1 and CDR2 from the germline V gene are MNHNY and SVGAGI (reference sequence). DNA of the CDR3: TGTGCCAGCAGTTACGGGGGGGGCAGGAACACTGAAGCTTTCTTT. As protein: CASSYGGGRNTEAFF.

The chain combines TRBV18 with TRBJ2-5; 9 bases match TRBD2. Germline loops: CDR1 KGHSH, CDR2 LQKENI. V lost 0 bases and J lost 1; bases outside the gene matches: 0. CDR3 length: 15 residues. The CDR3 DNA reads TGTGCCAGCTCACCACCAGCGGGGGGCCAAGAGACCCAGTACTTC. Translated, it gives CASSPPAGGQETQYF.

This clone has a handful of counts. The chain joins TRBV6-2 or TRBV6-3 to TRBJ1-2, with a weak D call TRBD1 (6 bases). With 0 bases removed from V and 5 bases from J, the gap between germline ends came to 25 bases. The CDR3 runs 19 residues. Germline V gene data show CDR1 as MNHEY and CDR2 as SVGEGT. The CDR3 DNA sequence: TGTGCCAGCAGTTACTCTGGGATCCTGATACCCAGGGGCGGTTATGGCTACACCTTC. Protein: CASSYSGILIPRGGYGYTF.

The chain has TRBV6-1 and TRBJ1-4; the D is unclear. From germline, CDR1 is MNHNS and CDR2 SASEGT. Trimming shortened V by 3 bases and J by 14 bases, and 10 bases separated the two germline ends. The CDR3 extends over 11 amino acids. The CDR3 bases are TGTGCCAGCAGTGAGGTCCTAACGCTGTTTTTT. Translated, it gives CASSEVLTLFF.

This chain connects TRBV27 to TRBJ1-2, with 9 bases identical to TRBD1. This CDR3 has 14 amino acids. Germline CDR1 is MNHEY and CDR2 is SMNVEV (reference sequence). V lost 7 bases, J lost 5 bases, and 8 bases stayed unmatched. The CDR3 protein is CASKPRDRAYGYTF. CDR3 coding DNA: TGTGCCAGCAAGCCTCGGGACAGGGCTTATGGCTACACCTTC.

V usage is TRBV5-8 and J usage is TRBJ1-5; no firm D call. Germline assignment: CDR1 SGHTS and CDR2 YDEGEE. The CDR3 loop spans 16 amino acids. Trimming stripped 0 bases from V and 0 bases from J, with 10 bases between. The CDR3: CASSLGTGVSNQPQHF. The CDR3 region has the DNA TGTGCCAGCAGCTTGGGGACCGGGGTTAGCAATCAGCCCCAGCATTTT.

The genes are TRBV28 and TRBJ2-1, with 12 bases fitting TRBD2. Losses at the gene ends were 8 bases for V and 0 bases for J; bases not matched to a gene: 5. The germline V gene has CDR1 MDHEN and CDR2 SYDVKM. The length of the CDR3 is 16 residues. CDR3 in DNA: TGTGCCAGCTCTCCTAGCGGGGGGGGCTCCTACAATGAGCAGTTCTTC. Its translation is CASSPSGGGSYNEQFF.

The CDR3 region is CATSQYQGQGFVTNEKLFF. CDR3 nucleotide sequence: TGTGCCACCAGCCAATATCAAGGGCAGGGTTTTGTTACTAATGAAAAACTGTTTTTT. The chain combines TRBV15 with TRBJ1-4; possibly TRBD1 for D (5 bases). CDR3 length: 19 residues. Trimming shortened V by 5 bases and J by 2 bases, and 24 bases separated the two germline ends. Germline loops: CDR1 LNHNV, CDR2 YYDKDF (reference sequence).